This is a list of T cell receptor beta chains from one sample in a study of early T cells in non-severe SARS-CoV-2 infection. TCRdb itself ran the 5' RACE reads through MiXCR, one entry per CDR3 protein. Here the sample spans about 38,000 distinct CDR3 sequences, over 3.5% being singletons. Material for sequencing was whole blood. All receptors derive from an adult who was a healthcare worker with PCR-confirmed SARS-CoV-2 infection or an uninfected control (not recorded which). Each CDR3 is given with its conserved first and last residue. A D gene is named only where the DNA matches it firmly. Rows give clone size only sometimes, using once, few, many, or a class for an expanded clone.

TRBJ1-1	many	NA	TRBV7-9	CASSLEGLRGTEAFF	TGTGCCAGCAGCTTAGAGGGTCTAAGGGGAACTGAAGCTTTCTTT
TRBJ2-7	NA	NA	TRBV3-1	CASSQELWGNYEQYF	TGTGCCAGCAGCCAAGAGTTGTGGGGGAACTACGAGCAGTACTTC
TRBJ2-1	many	TRBD2	TRBV7-8	CASSFLSGGARNEQFF	TGTGCCAGCAGCTTTCTTAGCGGGGGGGCCCGCAATGAGCAGTTCTTC
TRBJ2-3	NA	NA	TRBV29-1	CSVGTTSTDTQYF	TGCAGCGTTGGGACAACTAGCACAGATACGCAGTATTTT
TRBJ1-5	many	TRBD1	TRBV4-1	CASSQTGRQPQHF	TGCGCCAGCAGCCAGACAGGGCGGCAGCCCCAGCATTTT
TRBJ1-5	many	NA	TRBV7-9	CASSQDRQYNQPQHF	TGTGCCAGCAGCCAAGACCGACAGTACAATCAGCCCCAGCATTTT
TRBJ2-4	many	TRBD1	TRBV5-1	CASSLDQGASPNIQYF	TGCGCCAGCAGCTTGGATCAGGGGGCATCCCCCAACATTCAGTACTTC
TRBJ1-5	many	NA	TRBV20-1	CSARVGRQPQHF	TGCAGTGCTAGAGTTGGGAGGCAGCCCCAGCATTTT
TRBJ2-2	NA	NA	TRBV7-3	CASSSGRHGELFF	TGTGCCAGCAGCTCCGGCAGGCACGGGGAGCTGTTTTTT
TRBJ2-3	many	NA	TRBV10-1	CASSNPTTDTQYF	TGCGCCAGCAGTAACCCCACCACAGATACGCAGTATTTT
TRBJ2-1	NA	NA	TRBV7-9	CASSLGTSNEQFF	TGTGCCAGCAGCTTAGGGACTTCTAATGAGCAGTTCTTC
TRBJ1-3	many	NA	TRBV11-2	CASSRGAGGNTIYF	TGTGCCAGCAGCCGGGGGGCCGGGGGAAACACCATATATTTT
TRBJ1-2	few	NA	TRBV15	CATSREAGQFYGYTF	TGTGCCACCAGCAGAGAAGCAGGACAGTTCTATGGCTACACCTTC
TRBJ1-5	NA	TRBD1	TRBV12-3/TRBV12-4	CASSAGGSRQPQHF	TGTGCCAGCAGTGCAGGGGGATCGCGTCAGCCCCAGCATTTT
TRBJ1-2	few	NA	TRBV20-1	CSARDIRGSNYGYTF	TGCAGTGCTAGAGACATCAGAGGATCTAACTATGGCTACACCTTC
TRBJ2-4	many	NA	TRBV21-1	CASSKGHFKNIQYF	TGTGCCAGCAGCAAGGGACACTTCAAAAACATTCAGTACTTC
TRBJ2-7	many	NA	TRBV30	CAWILGRQQYF	TGTGCCTGGATTCTAGGACGGCAGCAGTACTTC
TRBJ1-2	NA	NA	TRBV7-2	CASSRANYGYTF	TGTGCCAGCAGCCGAGCTAACTATGGCTACACCTTC